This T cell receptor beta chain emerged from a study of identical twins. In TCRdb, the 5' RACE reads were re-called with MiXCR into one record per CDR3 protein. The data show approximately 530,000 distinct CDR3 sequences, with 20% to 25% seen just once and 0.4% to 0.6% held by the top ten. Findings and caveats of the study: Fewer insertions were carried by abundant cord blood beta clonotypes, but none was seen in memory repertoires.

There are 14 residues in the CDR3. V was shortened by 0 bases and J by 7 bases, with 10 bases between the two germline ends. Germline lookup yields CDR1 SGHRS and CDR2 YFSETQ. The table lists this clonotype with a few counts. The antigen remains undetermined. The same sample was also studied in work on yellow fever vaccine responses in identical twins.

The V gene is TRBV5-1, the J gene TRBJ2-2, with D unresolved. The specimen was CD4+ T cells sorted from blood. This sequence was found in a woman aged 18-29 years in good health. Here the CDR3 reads CASSLGRGDGELFF. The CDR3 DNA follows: TGCGCCAGCAGCTTGGGCCGAGGAGACGGGGAGCTGTTTTTT. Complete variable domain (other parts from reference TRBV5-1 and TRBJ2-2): KAGVTQTPRYLIKTRGQQVTLSCSPISGHRSVSWYQQTPGQGLQFLFEYFSETQRNKGNFPGRFSGRQFSNSRSEMNVSTLELGDSALYLCASSLGRGDGELFFGEGSRLTVL.